This TCR beta chain derives from a study of blood T cell repertoires in COVID-19. Study information: The United States, Italy and Spain were the sources of the acute and convalescent COVID-19 samples. T cells, B-cell-depleted T cells, or PBMCs supplied cDNA or gDNA.

As handled by the study authors: Reference gene primer amplification gave estimated nucleated cell counts. Libraries were prepared by immunoSEQ multiplex PCR; TCRdb keeps only in-frame clonotypes and omits some of them. V, J and clone size reflect that table, while D and trimming were determined from the DNA. Of more than 100,000 clones listed, about 89% are singletons. Germline loops: CDR1 MDHEN, CDR2 SYDVKM. This CDR3 is 16 amino acids long. With 6 bases clipped from V and 4 bases from J, the junction kept 10 bases outside the gene matches. The receptor comes from a man aged 50 to 59 with active or convalescent COVID-19. The chain has TRBV28 and TRBJ1-3; the match to TRBD1 covers 9 bases. Sequenced material: peripheral blood. CDR3 DNA: TGTGCCAGCAGAGGGGACAGGGATGATTCCGGAAACACCATATATTTT. Protein product: CASRGDRDDSGNTIYF.